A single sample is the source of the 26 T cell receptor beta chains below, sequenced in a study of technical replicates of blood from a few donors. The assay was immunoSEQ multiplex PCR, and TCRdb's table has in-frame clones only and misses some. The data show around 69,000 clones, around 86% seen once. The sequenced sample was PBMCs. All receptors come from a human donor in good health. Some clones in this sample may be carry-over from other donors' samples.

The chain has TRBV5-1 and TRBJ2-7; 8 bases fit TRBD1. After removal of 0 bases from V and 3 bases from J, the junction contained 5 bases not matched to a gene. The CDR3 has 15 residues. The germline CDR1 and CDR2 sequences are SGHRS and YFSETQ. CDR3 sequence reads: CASSLEPTGGYEQYF. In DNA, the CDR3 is TGCGCCAGCAGCTTGGAACCCACAGGGGGCTACGAGCAGTACTTC.

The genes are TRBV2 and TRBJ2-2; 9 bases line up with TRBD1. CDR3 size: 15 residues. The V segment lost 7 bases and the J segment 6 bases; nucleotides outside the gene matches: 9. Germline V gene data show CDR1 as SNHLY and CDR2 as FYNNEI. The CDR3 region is CASIRDRGSPGELFF. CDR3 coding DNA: TGTGCCAGCATTCGAGACAGGGGGTCCCCCGGGGAGCTGTTTTTT.

CDR3 in DNA: TGCAGCGTTGAAGCCCTTCAGGGTTTTTTGTTTTTT. This translates into CSVEALQGFLFF. The V call is TRBV29-1, the J call TRBJ2-2; a possible D gene is TRBD1 (5 bases). The germline CDR1 and CDR2 sequences are SQVTM and ANQGSEA. Deletions cut 1 base from V and 15 bases from J, with 15 bases between. This CDR3 is 12 amino acids long.

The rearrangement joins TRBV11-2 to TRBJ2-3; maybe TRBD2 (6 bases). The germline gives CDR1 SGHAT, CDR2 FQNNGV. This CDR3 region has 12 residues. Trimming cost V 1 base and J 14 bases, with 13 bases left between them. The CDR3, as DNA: TGTGCCAGCAGCTTAGTGACTAGTGTGGTGTATTTT. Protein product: CASSLVTSVVYF.

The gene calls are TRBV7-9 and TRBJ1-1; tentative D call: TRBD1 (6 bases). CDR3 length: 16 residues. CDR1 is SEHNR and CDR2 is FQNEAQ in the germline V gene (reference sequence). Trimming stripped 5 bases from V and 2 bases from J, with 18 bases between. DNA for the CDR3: TGTGCCAGCAGCCGAACAGGGCTTAGTCTAAACACTGAAGCTTTCTTT. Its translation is CASSRTGLSLNTEAFF.

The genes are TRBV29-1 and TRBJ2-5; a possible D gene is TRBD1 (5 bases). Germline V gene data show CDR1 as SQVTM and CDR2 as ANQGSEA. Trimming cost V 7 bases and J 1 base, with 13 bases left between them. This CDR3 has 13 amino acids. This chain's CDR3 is CSAGHTLQETQYF. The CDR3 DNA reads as TGCAGCGCTGGACACACTCTCCAAGAGACCCAGTACTTC.

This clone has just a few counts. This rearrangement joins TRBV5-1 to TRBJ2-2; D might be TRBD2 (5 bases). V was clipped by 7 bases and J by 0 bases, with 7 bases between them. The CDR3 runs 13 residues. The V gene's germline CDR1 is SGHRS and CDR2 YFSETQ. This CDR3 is CASGLSNTGELFF. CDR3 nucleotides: TGCGCCAGCGGACTGTCGAACACCGGGGAGCTGTTTTTT.

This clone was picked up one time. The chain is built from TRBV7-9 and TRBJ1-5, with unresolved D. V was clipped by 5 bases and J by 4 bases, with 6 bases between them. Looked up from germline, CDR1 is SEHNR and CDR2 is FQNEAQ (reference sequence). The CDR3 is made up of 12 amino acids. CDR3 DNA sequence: TGTGCCAGCAGCCCGGGTAATCAGCCCCAGCATTTT. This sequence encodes CASSPGNQPQHF.

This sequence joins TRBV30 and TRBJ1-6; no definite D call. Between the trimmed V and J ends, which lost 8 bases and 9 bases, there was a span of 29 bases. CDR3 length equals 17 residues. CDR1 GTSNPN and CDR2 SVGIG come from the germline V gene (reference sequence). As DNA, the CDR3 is TGTGCCCTCACCCACAAGAGCCCAGCCCGGGGAGGTTCACCCCTCCACTTT. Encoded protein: CALTHKSPARGGSPLHF.

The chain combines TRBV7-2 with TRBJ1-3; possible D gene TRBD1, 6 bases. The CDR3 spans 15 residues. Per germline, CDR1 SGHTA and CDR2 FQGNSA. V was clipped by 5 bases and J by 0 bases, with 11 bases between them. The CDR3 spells CASSADSSSGNTIYF. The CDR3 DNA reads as TGTGCCAGCAGCGCGGACAGCTCCTCTGGAAACACCATATATTTT.

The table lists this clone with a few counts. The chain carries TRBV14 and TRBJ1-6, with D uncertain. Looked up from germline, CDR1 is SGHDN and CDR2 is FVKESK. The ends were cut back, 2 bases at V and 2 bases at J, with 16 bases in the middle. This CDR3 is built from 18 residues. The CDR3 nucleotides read TGTGCCAGCAGCCAAACTAAGAATAGTCTTACCTATAATTCACCCCTCCACTTT. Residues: CASSQTKNSLTYNSPLHF. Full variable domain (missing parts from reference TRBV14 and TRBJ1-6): EAGVTQFPSHSVIEKGQTVTLRCDPISGHDNLYWYRRVMGKEIKFLLHFVKESKQDESGMPNNRFLAERTGGTYSTLKVQPAELEDSGVYFCASSQTKNSLTYNSPLHFGNGTRLTVT.

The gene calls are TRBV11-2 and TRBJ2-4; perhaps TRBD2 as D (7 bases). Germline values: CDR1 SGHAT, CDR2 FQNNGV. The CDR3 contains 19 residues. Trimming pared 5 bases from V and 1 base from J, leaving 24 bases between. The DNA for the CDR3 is TGTGCCAGCAGCCCATCTCGCGGGGGCCTCCGTATGGCCAAAAACATTCAGTACTTC. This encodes CASSPSRGGLRMAKNIQYF.

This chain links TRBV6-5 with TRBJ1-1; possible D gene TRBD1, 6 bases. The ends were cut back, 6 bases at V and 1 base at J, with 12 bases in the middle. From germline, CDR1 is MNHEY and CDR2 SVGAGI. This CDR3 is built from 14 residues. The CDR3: CASSDRSTNTEAFF. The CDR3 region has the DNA TGTGCCAGCAGCGACAGGTCCACGAACACTGAAGCTTTCTTT.

CDR3 sequence: CASSPLAGGGYEQYF. The CDR3 DNA follows: TGTGCCAGCAGCCCCCTAGCGGGGGGGGGCTACGAGCAGTACTTC. The genes are TRBV7-9 and TRBJ2-7, with TRBD2 matching over 12 bases. This CDR3 spans 15 amino acids. The germline CDR1 and CDR2 sequences are SEHNR and FQNEAQ (reference sequence). Trimming at V came to 5 bases and at J to 3 bases, leaving 5 bases not matched to a gene.

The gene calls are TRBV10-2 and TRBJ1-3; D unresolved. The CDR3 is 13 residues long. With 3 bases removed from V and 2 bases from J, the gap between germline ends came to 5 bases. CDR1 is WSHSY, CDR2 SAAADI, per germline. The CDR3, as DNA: TGCGCCAGCAGTGAAACAGCTGGAAACACCATATATTTT. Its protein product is CASSETAGNTIYF.

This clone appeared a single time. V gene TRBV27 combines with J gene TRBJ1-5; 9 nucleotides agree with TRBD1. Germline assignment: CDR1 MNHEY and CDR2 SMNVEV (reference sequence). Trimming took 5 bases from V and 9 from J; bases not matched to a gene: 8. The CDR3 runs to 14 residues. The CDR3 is CASSIRDRVTPQHF. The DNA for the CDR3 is TGTGCCAGCAGTATACGGGACAGGGTTACGCCCCAGCATTTT.

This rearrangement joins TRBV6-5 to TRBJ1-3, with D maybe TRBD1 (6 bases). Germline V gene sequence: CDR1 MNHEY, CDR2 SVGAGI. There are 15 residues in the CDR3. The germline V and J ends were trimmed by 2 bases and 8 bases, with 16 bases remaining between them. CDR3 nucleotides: TGTGCCAGCAGTTACAAGGGACACACGGTACACACCATATATTTT. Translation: CASSYKGHTVHTIYF.

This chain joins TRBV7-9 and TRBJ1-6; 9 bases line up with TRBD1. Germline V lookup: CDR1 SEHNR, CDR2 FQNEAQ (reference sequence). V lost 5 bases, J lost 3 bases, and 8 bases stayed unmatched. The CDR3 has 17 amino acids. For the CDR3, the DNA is TGTGCCAGCAGCATCGGACAGGGGCGAAACTATAATTCACCCCTCCACTTT. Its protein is CASSIGQGRNYNSPLHF.

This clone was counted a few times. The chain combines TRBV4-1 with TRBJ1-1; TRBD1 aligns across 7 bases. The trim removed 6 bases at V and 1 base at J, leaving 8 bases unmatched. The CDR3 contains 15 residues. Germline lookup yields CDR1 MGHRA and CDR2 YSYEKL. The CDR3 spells CASSPRGQPNTEAFF. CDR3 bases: TGCGCCAGCAGTCCAAGGGGACAGCCGAACACTGAAGCTTTCTTT.

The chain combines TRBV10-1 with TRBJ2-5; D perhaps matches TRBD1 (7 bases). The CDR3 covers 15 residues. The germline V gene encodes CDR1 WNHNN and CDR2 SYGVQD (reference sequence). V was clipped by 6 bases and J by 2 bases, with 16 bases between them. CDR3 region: CASSARGAVQETQYF. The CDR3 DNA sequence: TGCGCCAGCAGCGCCAGGGGGGCGGTGCAAGAGACCCAGTACTTC.

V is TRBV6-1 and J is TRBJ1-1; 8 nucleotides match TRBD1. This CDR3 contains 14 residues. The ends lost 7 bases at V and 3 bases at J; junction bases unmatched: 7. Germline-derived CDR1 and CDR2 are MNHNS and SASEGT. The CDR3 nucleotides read TGTGCCAGCATCTTGGACAGGGCAGACACTGAAGCTTTCTTT. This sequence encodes CASILDRADTEAFF.

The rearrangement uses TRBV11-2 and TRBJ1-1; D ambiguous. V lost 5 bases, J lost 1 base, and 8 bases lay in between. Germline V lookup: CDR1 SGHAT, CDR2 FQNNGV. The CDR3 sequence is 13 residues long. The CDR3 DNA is TGTGCCAGCAGCACCCGGGAGAACACTGAAGCTTTCTTT. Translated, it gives CASSTRENTEAFF.

The DNA for the CDR3 is TGTGCCAGCAGTGTACAGGGCAAAGAGACCCAGTACTTC. Its protein product is CASSVQGKETQYF. This rearrangement joins TRBV6-5 to TRBJ2-5; the D gene is possibly TRBD1 (6 bases). Trimming took 5 bases from V and 3 from J, leaving 10 bases between them. This CDR3 contains 13 residues. Per the germline V gene, CDR1 is MNHEY and CDR2 is SVGAGI.

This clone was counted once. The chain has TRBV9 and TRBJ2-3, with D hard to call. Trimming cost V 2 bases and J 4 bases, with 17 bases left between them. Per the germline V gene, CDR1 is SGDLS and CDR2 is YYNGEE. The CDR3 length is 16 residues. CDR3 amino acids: CASSVTRPGRPDTQYF. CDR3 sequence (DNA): TGTGCCAGCAGCGTGACCCGACCGGGTAGGCCAGATACGCAGTATTTT.

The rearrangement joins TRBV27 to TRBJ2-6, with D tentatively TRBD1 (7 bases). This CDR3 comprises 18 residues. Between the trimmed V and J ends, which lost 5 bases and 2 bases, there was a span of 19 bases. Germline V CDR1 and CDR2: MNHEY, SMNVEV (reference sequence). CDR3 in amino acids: CASSPGTAGLAGANVLTF. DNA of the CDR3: TGTGCCAGCAGTCCCGGGACAGCGGGTCTTGCTGGGGCCAACGTCCTGACTTTC.

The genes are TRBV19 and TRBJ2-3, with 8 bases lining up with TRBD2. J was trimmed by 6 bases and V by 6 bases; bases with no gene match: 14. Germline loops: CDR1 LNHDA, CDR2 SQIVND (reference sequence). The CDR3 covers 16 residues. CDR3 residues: CASSGTRGADLDTQYF. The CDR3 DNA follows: TGTGCCAGTAGCGGGACTAGAGGAGCCGATTTGGATACGCAGTATTTT.